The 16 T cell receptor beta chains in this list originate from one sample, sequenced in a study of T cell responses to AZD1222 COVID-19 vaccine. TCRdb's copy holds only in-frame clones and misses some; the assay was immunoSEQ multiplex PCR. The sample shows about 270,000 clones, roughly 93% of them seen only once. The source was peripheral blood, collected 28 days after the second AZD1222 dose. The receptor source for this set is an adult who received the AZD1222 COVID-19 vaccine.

The CDR3 loop reads CASSDTGGITPQHF. CDR3 in DNA: TGTGCCAGTAGTGATACAGGGGGAATCACGCCCCAGCATTTT. The chain has TRBV19 and TRBJ1-5; 8 positions match TRBD1. Unmatched junction bases numbered 9, after V lost 5 bases and J lost 9 bases. The germline CDR1 and CDR2 sequences are LNHDA and SQIVND (reference sequence). There are 14 residues in the CDR3.

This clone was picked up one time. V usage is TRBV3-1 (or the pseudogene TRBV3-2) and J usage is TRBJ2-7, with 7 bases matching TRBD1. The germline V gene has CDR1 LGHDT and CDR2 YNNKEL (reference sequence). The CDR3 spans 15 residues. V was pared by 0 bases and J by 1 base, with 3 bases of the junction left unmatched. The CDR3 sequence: CASSQDPGGSYEQYF. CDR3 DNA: TGTGCCAGCAGCCAAGATCCAGGGGGTTCCTACGAGCAGTACTTC.

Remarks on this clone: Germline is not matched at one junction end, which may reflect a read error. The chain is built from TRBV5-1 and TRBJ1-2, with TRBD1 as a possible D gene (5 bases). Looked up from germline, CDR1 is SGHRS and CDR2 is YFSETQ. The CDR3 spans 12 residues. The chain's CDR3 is CASSLMGDGYTF. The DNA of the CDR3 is TGCGCCAGCAGCTTGATGGGGGATGGCTACACCTTT.

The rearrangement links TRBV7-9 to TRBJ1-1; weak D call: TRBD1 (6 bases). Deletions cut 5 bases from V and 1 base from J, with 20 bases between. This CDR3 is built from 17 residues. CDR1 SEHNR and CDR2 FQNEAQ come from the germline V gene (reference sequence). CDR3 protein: CASSVTGRVTGNTEAFF. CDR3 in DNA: TGTGCCAGCAGCGTTACAGGGAGGGTCACTGGGAACACTGAAGCTTTCTTT.

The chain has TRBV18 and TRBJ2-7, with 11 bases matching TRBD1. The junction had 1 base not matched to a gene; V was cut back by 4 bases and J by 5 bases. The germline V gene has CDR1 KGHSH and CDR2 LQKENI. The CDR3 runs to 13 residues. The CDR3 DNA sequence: TGTGCCAGCTCACGGGACAGGGGGAACGAGCAGTACTTC. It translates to CASSRDRGNEQYF. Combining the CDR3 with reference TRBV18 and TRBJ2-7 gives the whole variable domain NAGVMQNPRHLVRRRGQEARLRCSPMKGHSHVYWYRQLPEEGLKFMVYLQKENIIDESGMPKERFSAEFPKEGPSILRIQQVVRGDSAAYFCASSRDRGNEQYFGPGTRLTVT.

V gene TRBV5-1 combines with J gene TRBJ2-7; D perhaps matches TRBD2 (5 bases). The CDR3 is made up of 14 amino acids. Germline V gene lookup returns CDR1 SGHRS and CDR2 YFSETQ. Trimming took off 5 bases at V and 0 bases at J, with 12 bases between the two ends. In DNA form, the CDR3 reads TGCGCCAGCAGTCCGGGGTTCAGCTCCTACGAGCAGTACTTC. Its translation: CASSPGFSSYEQYF.

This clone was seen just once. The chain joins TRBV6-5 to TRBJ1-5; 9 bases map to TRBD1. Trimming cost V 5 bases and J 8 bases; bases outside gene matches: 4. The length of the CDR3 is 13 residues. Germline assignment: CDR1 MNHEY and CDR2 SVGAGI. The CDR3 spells CASSRDRVKPQHF. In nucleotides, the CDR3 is TGTGCCAGCAGTAGGGACAGGGTGAAGCCCCAGCATTTT.

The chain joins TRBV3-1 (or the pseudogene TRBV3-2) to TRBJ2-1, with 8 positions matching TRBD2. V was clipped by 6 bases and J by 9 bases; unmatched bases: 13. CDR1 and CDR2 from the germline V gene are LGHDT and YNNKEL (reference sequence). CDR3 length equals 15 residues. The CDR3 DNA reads TGTGCCAGCAGTCAAAAGGCGGGGGGCTTAATTGAGCAGTTCTTC. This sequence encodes CASSQKAGGLIEQFF.

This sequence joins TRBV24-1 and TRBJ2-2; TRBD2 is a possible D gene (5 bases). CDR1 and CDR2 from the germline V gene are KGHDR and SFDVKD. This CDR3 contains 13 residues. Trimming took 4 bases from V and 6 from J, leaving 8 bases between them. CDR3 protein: CATSDGVPGELFF. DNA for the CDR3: TGTGCCACCAGTGACGGGGTTCCCGGGGAGCTGTTTTTT.

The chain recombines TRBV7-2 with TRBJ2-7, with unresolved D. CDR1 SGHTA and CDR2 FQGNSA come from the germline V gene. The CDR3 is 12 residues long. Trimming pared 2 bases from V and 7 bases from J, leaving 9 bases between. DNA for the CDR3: TGTGCCAGCAGCTTAACCTCCCGGGAGCAGTACTTC. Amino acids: CASSLTSREQYF.

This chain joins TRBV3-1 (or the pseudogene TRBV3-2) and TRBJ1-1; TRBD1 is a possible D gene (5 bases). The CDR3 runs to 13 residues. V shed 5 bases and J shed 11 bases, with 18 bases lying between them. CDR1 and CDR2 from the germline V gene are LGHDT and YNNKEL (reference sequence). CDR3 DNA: TGTGCCAGCAGCACACAGGCTCCCCCGAGGGCTTTCTTT. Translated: CASSTQAPPRAFF.

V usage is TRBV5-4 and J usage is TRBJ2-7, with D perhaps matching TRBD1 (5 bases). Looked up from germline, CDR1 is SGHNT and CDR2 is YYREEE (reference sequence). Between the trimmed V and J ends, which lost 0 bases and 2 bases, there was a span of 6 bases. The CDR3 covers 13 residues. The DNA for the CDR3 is TGTGCCAGCAGCTTGGGGACACCCTACGAGCAGTACTTC. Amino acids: CASSLGTPYEQYF.

The CDR3 DNA is TGTGCCAGCAGTCAGGGCCCCAGGAACACTGAAGCTTTCTTT. Protein: CASSQGPRNTEAFF. J is TRBJ1-1 and V is TRBV6-5, with D perhaps TRBD1 (5 bases). With 5 bases removed from V and 1 base from J, the gap between germline ends came to 11 bases. This CDR3 has 14 amino acids. Per germline, CDR1 MNHEY and CDR2 SVGAGI.

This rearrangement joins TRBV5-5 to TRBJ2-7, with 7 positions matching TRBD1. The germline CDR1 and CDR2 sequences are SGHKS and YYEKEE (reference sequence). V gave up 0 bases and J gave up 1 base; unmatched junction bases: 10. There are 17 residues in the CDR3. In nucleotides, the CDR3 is TGTGCCAGCAGCTTGGAGCTAGGTGGGACAGAGTCCTACGAGCAGTACTTC. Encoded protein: CASSLELGGTESYEQYF.

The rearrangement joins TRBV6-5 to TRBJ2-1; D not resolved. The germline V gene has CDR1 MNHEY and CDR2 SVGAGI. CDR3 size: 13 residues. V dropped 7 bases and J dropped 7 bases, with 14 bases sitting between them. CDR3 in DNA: TGTGCCAGCACCTCACCGGGCGGAAATGAGCAGTTCTTC. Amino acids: CASTSPGGNEQFF.

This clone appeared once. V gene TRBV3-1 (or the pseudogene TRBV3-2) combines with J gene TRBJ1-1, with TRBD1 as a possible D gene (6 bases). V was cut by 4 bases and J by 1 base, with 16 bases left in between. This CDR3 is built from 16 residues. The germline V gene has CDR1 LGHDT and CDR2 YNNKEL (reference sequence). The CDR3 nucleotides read TGTGCCAGCAGCCGAAGGGGGGCGGCAGGGAACACTGAAGCTTTCTTT. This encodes CASSRRGAAGNTEAFF.